Below are 21 T cell receptor beta chains sequenced from a single sample in a study of CD8 T cells in Susac syndrome. Reverse transcription used about 0.45 to 1 ug RNA and random hexamers. From the immunoSEQ multiplex PCR reads, TCRdb called clonotypes with MiXCR, one entry per CDR3 protein. Counted here are tens of thousands of distinct CDR3 sequences, about 94% occurring once; the ten biggest clones make up about 0.29%. Material for sequencing was CD4+ T cells from PBMCs. Receptors were obtained from a human donor with Susac syndrome.

This rearrangement joins TRBV11-2 to TRBJ2-1, with D possibly matching TRBD2 (5 bases). Trimming took 4 bases from V and 9 from J, leaving 13 bases between them. The CDR3 is made up of 13 amino acids. Germline V gives CDR1 SGHAT, CDR2 FQNNGV. The CDR3 sequence: CASSSGLRAEQFF. DNA for the CDR3: TGTGCCAGCAGCTCCGGACTCCGAGCTGAGCAGTTCTTC.

The V and J genes are TRBV12-3 or TRBV12-4 and TRBJ1-4; 9 bases map to TRBD1. V was pared by 5 bases and J by 8 bases, with 6 bases of the junction left unmatched. The CDR3 is made up of 14 amino acids. DNA of the CDR3: TGTGCCAGCAGTGACCCCGGGACAGGGGAAAAACTGTTTTTT. Protein: CASSDPGTGEKLFF.

The chain recombines TRBV7-2 with TRBJ2-5, with unresolved D. The CDR3 is made up of 14 amino acids. Trimming took off 4 bases at V and 0 bases at J, with 9 bases between the two ends. The V gene's germline CDR1 is SGHTA and CDR2 FQGNSA. The CDR3, as DNA: TGTGCCAGCAGCTCCAGACGGGACCAAGAGACCCAGTACTTC. As protein: CASSSRRDQETQYF.

The genes are TRBV12-3 or TRBV12-4 and TRBJ1-6; D gene unclear. Trimming stripped 3 bases from V and 8 bases from J, with 5 bases between. The CDR3 spans 12 residues. The CDR3 spells CASSFGYSPLHF. The CDR3 DNA follows: TGTGCCAGCAGTTTTGGATATTCACCCCTCCACTTT.

The CDR3 DNA follows: TGTGCCAGCAGTGACAGACAGGATTCACCCCTCCACTTT. This encodes CASSDRQDSPLHF. This chain connects TRBV12-3 or TRBV12-4 to TRBJ1-6, with D possibly TRBD1 on 6 matching bases. CDR3 length: 13 amino acids. Trimming removed 5 bases from V and 8 bases from J, with 10 bases in between.

The J gene is TRBJ1-5, the V gene TRBV7-2; perhaps TRBD1 as D (5 bases). CDR1 and CDR2 (germline): SGHTA, FQGNSA. The CDR3 is 17 residues long. V lost 3 bases and J lost 2, with 17 bases in between. The CDR3 DNA reads as TGTGCCAGCAGCTTTTCCACTGGGGGTGGACGCAATCAGCCCCAGCATTTT. Residues: CASSFSTGGGRNQPQHF. The entire variable domain, with the rest obtained from reference TRBV7-2 and TRBJ1-5, is as follows: GAGVSQSPSNKVTEKGKDVELRCDPISGHTALYWYRQSLGQGLEFLIYFQGNSAPDKSGLPSDRFSAERTGGSVSTLTIQRTQQEDSAVYLCASSFSTGGGRNQPQHFGDGTRLSIL.

The CDR3: CASSQDHGDNEQFF. The CDR3, as DNA: TGTGCCAGCAGCCAAGATCACGGAGACAATGAGCAGTTCTTC. The chain joins TRBV14 to TRBJ2-1; D gene unclear. In germline, CDR1 is SGHDN, CDR2 FVKESK. V lost 0 bases to trimming and J lost 5 bases, with 8 bases between them. CDR3 length equals 14 residues. The full variable domain, rest sourced from reference TRBV14 and TRBJ2-1, is EAGVTQFPSHSVIEKGQTVTLRCDPISGHDNLYWYRRVMGKEIKFLLHFVKESKQDESGMPNNRFLAERTGGTYSTLKVQPAELEDSGVYFCASSQDHGDNEQFFGPGTRLTVL.

V usage is TRBV11-2 and J usage is TRBJ2-7; the D is unclear. Trimming removed 5 bases from V and 3 bases from J, with 20 bases in between. This CDR3 has 16 amino acids. Germline loops: CDR1 SGHAT, CDR2 FQNNGV. CDR3 DNA sequence: TGTGCCAGCAGCCCCATTAAGGGTAAAGGTCTCTACGAGCAGTACTTC. Encoded protein: CASSPIKGKGLYEQYF.

The chain has TRBV28 and TRBJ1-5; D may be TRBD1 (5 bases). V lost 3 bases, J lost 4 bases, and 10 bases lay in between. The germline CDR1 and CDR2 sequences are MDHEN and SYDVKM. This CDR3 spans 14 amino acids. The CDR3 here is CASSFWGKNQPQHF. The CDR3 DNA is TGTGCCAGCAGTTTCTGGGGGAAGAATCAGCCCCAGCATTTT.

This rearrangement joins TRBV18 to TRBJ2-1; 14 positions match TRBD2. V gave up 6 bases and J gave up 10 bases; unmatched junction bases: 8. Germline V gene sequence: CDR1 KGHSH, CDR2 LQKENI. This CDR3 is built from 15 residues. The CDR3 DNA reads TGTGCCAGCTCTCCCGGGACTAGCGGGGGCCGGGAGCAGTTCTTC. Its protein product is CASSPGTSGGREQFF.

This sequence joins TRBV20-1 and TRBJ2-7; D is perhaps TRBD1 (5 bases). Germline V CDR1 and CDR2: DFQATT, SNEGSKA (reference sequence). Deletions cut 0 bases from V and 0 bases from J, with 12 bases between. The CDR3 totals 15 residues. CDR3 loop: CSARDLDKSSYEQYF. The CDR3 coding sequence is TGCAGTGCTAGAGATCTGGACAAATCCTCCTACGAGCAGTACTTC.

The genes are TRBV7-2 and TRBJ2-5; D call uncertain. V lost 1 base and J 4 bases, leaving 10 bases between the germline ends. CDR1 SGHTA and CDR2 FQGNSA come from the germline V gene. The CDR3 length is 14 residues. In nucleotides, the CDR3 is TGTGCCAGCAGCTTAGGCAGCTTGCCAGAGACCCAGTACTTC. This codes for CASSLGSLPETQYF.

This clonotype was observed a single time. The rearrangement uses TRBV4-3 and TRBJ2-1; 8 nucleotides agree with TRBD1. The CDR3 totals 15 residues. Germline assignment: CDR1 LGHNA and CDR2 YSLEER. With 4 bases clipped from V and 0 bases from J, the junction kept 2 bases outside the gene matches. As DNA, the CDR3 is TGCGCCAGCAGCCGTGACAGGGGCTCCTACAATGAGCAGTTCTTC. Translation: CASSRDRGSYNEQFF.

The CDR3 nucleotides are TGTGCCAGCAGCTACCTCGGACTAGCGGAAGCCAAAAACATTCAGTACTTC. Protein product: CASSYLGLAEAKNIQYF. The chain is built from TRBV11-3 and TRBJ2-4, with 10 bases aligning to TRBD2. After removal of 4 bases from V and 0 bases from J, the junction contained 6 bases not matched to a gene. Per the germline V gene, CDR1 is SGHNT and CDR2 is YENEEA. The CDR3 is made up of 17 amino acids. The whole variable domain, remainder taken from reference TRBV11-3 and TRBJ2-4, is EAGVVQSPRYKIIEKKQPVAFWCNPISGHNTLYWYLQNLGQGPELLIRYENEEAVDDSQLPKDRFSAERLKGVDSTLKIQPAELGDSAVYLCASSYLGLAEAKNIQYFGAGTRLSVL.

V is TRBV5-1 and J is TRBJ2-7; TRBD1 matches at 12 bases. The V gene's germline CDR1 is SGHRS and CDR2 YFSETQ. The CDR3 totals 15 residues. V lost 4 bases and J lost 5; bases outside the gene matches: 7. DNA for the CDR3: TGCGCCAGCAGCATTTCGGGACAGGGGGCCCACGAGCAGTACTTC. It yields the protein CASSISGQGAHEQYF.

The J gene is TRBJ1-2, the V gene TRBV20-1, with D possibly TRBD1 on 5 matching bases. CDR3 length equals 12 residues. V shed 5 bases and J shed 3 bases, with 10 bases lying between them. Germline-derived CDR1 and CDR2 are DFQATT and SNEGSKA (reference sequence). CDR3 sequence: CSAGASDYGYTF. CDR3 in DNA: TGCAGTGCTGGGGCCTCTGACTATGGCTACACCTTC.

The gene calls are TRBV30 and TRBJ2-5, with 9 bases lining up with TRBD2. Trimming removed 1 base from V and 2 bases from J; junction bases left unmatched: 5. The CDR3 runs to 15 residues. From germline, CDR1 is GTSNPN and CDR2 SVGIG (reference sequence). CDR3 sequence (DNA): TGTGCCTGGAGTGATGGAGCGGGGGGTCAAGAGACCCAGTACTTC. Amino acids: CAWSDGAGGQETQYF.

This chain uses TRBV5-1 with TRBJ1-5; D is unclear. The CDR3 spans 14 residues. Germline V gives CDR1 SGHRS, CDR2 YFSETQ. The ends were cut back, 3 bases at V and 7 bases at J, with 14 bases in the middle. CDR3 region: CASSYSGFEQPQHF. In DNA, the CDR3 is TGCGCCAGCAGCTATTCGGGGTTCGAACAGCCCCAGCATTTT.

The CDR3: CSASGGRNEQFF. The CDR3 coding sequence is TGCAGTGCTAGCGGGGGGCGCAATGAGCAGTTCTTC. The gene calls are TRBV20-1 and TRBJ2-1, with TRBD2 as a possible D gene (7 bases). The germline V gene has CDR1 DFQATT and CDR2 SNEGSKA (reference sequence). The CDR3 extends over 12 amino acids. V was clipped by 3 bases and J by 6 bases, with 9 bases between them.

The chain is built from TRBV7-9 and TRBJ2-1; D possibly corresponds to TRBD2 (6 bases). Trimming took off 3 bases at V and 0 bases at J, with 6 bases between the two ends. There are 14 residues in the CDR3. Germline V gene data show CDR1 as SEHNR and CDR2 as FQNEAQ (reference sequence). The CDR3 coding sequence is TGTGCCAGCAGCTTCGGGAGCTCCTACAATGAGCAGTTCTTC. The encoded protein is CASSFGSSYNEQFF.

The rearrangement uses TRBV19 and TRBJ1-5, with D unclear. The CDR3 runs 13 residues. Germline loops: CDR1 LNHDA, CDR2 SQIVND (reference sequence). Trimming stripped 1 base from V and 2 bases from J, with 3 bases between. CDR3 bases: TGTGCCAGTAGTATAGTCGGCAATCAGCCCCAGCATTTT. Encoded protein: CASSIVGNQPQHF.